One sample yielded the 21 T cell receptor beta chains listed below, sequenced in a study of T-cell reconstitution after alpha-beta-depleted transplantation in children. Unique molecular identifiers were built into the TCRbeta library. One entry per CDR3 protein, called by TCRdb with MiXCR from the PCR reads. The sample carries under 750,000 distinct CDR3 sequences, 20% to 25% recorded once. Sequenced material: PBMCs, mostly from graft donor cells, taken 360 days after TCRalphabeta/CD19-depleted stem cell transplant. Source of these receptors: a boy in the first two years of life who had a stem cell transplant for acute myeloid leukemia, so the T cells may come from the graft donor.

V is TRBV7-9 and J is TRBJ1-2, with a possible D match to TRBD1 (5 bases). The V gene lost 4 bases and the J gene lost 4 bases, with 10 bases spanning the gap. Germline lookup yields CDR1 SEHNR and CDR2 FQNEAQ (reference sequence). This CDR3 has 13 amino acids. CDR3 DNA: TGTGCCAGCAGCTACGGGGCAACCTATGGCTACACCTTC. Translation: CASSYGATYGYTF.

The chain carries TRBV20-1 and TRBJ2-5; D gene ambiguous. CDR1 DFQATT and CDR2 SNEGSKA come from the germline V gene (reference sequence). The CDR3 has 12 amino acids. The CDR3 loop reads CSARKDEETQYF. CDR3 coding DNA: TGCAGCGCCAGGAAGGATGAGGAGACCCAGTACTTC.

In this sample, this clonotype turned up many times. The chain combines TRBV20-1 with TRBJ1-5; the D is unclear. This CDR3 spans 15 amino acids. Germline V gene lookup returns CDR1 DFQATT and CDR2 SNEGSKA (reference sequence). Trimming removed 3 bases at V and 3 bases at J, with 15 bases between. The CDR3 coding sequence is TGCAGTGCTAGTCTTTGGCGGGAAGACAATCAGCCCCAGCATTTT. Protein product: CSASLWREDNQPQHF.

This clonotype was seen repeatedly, ten times or more. This chain links TRBV10-3 with TRBJ2-5, with 7 bases matching TRBD1. After removal of 4 bases from V and 4 bases from J, the junction contained 0 bases not matched to a gene. The CDR3 is 12 amino acids. Per the germline V gene, CDR1 is ENHRY and CDR2 is SYGVKD. In DNA, the CDR3 is TGTGCCATCAGTGGGACAGGAGAGACCCAGTACTTC. Protein product: CAISGTGETQYF.

This clonotype was seen only a few times. The chain recombines TRBV7-2 with TRBJ2-7; D is unclear. The CDR3 length is 12 residues. Trimming removed 4 bases from V and 5 bases from J, with 9 bases in between. The germline gives CDR1 SGHTA, CDR2 FQGNSA. The CDR3 DNA is TGTGCCAGCAGCTACACTTTAAACGAGCAGTACTTC. It translates to CASSYTLNEQYF.

This clonotype was detected only a few times. The rearrangement joins TRBV28 to TRBJ2-5; 7 nucleotides match TRBD1. V gave up 2 bases and J gave up 5 bases; unmatched junction bases: 5. CDR1 and CDR2 (germline): MDHEN, SYDVKM. The CDR3 sequence is 14 residues long. CDR3 in DNA: TGTGCCAGCAGTTTAGGACAGGCATGGGAGACCCAGTACTTC. As protein: CASSLGQAWETQYF.

The V gene is TRBV28, the J gene TRBJ2-5; 9 bases map to TRBD1. Germline V lookup: CDR1 MDHEN, CDR2 SYDVKM. CDR3 length: 14 residues. V lost 7 bases, J lost 5 bases, and 8 bases stayed unmatched. Here the CDR3 reads CASTQTGGRETQYF. CDR3 sequence (DNA): TGTGCCAGCACACAGACAGGGGGGAGGGAGACCCAGTACTTC.

The chain links TRBV6-2 or TRBV6-3 to TRBJ2-2; possibly TRBD2 for D (5 bases). The germline V gene has CDR1 MNHEY and CDR2 SVGEGT. The CDR3 length is 12 residues. V dropped 10 bases and J dropped 2 bases, with 8 bases sitting between them. CDR3 in DNA: TGTGCCACTACGGGAAACACCGGGGAGCTGTTTTTT. Translated: CATTGNTGELFF.

The chain carries TRBV20-1 and TRBJ2-3; D is perhaps TRBD1 or TRBD2 (5 bases each). Germline V gene data show CDR1 as DFQATT and CDR2 as SNEGSKA (reference sequence). This CDR3 region has 14 residues. V gave up 1 base and J gave up 4 bases, with 12 bases separating them. CDR3 residues: CSARGGWGADTQYF. CDR3 DNA: TGCAGTGCTAGAGGGGGGTGGGGCGCAGATACGCAGTATTTT.

This sequence joins TRBV28 and TRBJ2-1; 8 bases agree with TRBD2. J lost 7 bases, V lost 6 bases, and 11 bases had no gene match. The CDR3 extends over 15 amino acids. CDR1 is MDHEN and CDR2 is SYDVKM in the germline V gene. The CDR3 sequence: CASRTFSGAPNEQFF. CDR3 in DNA: TGTGCCAGCAGGACCTTTAGCGGGGCTCCAAATGAGCAGTTCTTC. The whole variable domain, filled in from reference TRBV28 and TRBJ2-1, reads DVKVTQSSRYLVKRTGEKVFLECVQDMDHENMFWYRQDPGLGLRLIYFSYDVKMKEKGDIPEGYSVSREKKERFSLILESASTNQTSMYLCASRTFSGAPNEQFFGPGTRLTVL.

This clonotype was observed at least ten times. The chain is built from TRBV20-1 and TRBJ1-1, with 10 bases matching TRBD1. The CDR3 has 16 residues. CDR1 and CDR2 (germline): DFQATT, SNEGSKA (reference sequence). J was trimmed by 0 bases and V by 2 bases; bases with no gene match: 6. The CDR3 loop reads CSARYDRGLMNTEAFF. The CDR3 nucleotides read TGCAGTGCTAGATATGACAGGGGGCTCATGAACACTGAAGCTTTCTTT.

CDR3 nucleotide sequence: TGTGCCAGCAGCATACTAGGGGGCGAAAACACCATATATTTT. Encoded protein: CASSILGGENTIYF. The rearrangement uses TRBV28 and TRBJ1-3; 7 nucleotides match TRBD1. V lost 6 bases and J lost 6; bases outside the gene matches: 8. In germline, CDR1 is MDHEN, CDR2 SYDVKM. The CDR3 sequence is 14 residues long.

This clonotype was counted many times. The rearrangement joins TRBV7-2 to TRBJ2-7, with 7 bases fitting TRBD1. The CDR3 consists of 16 residues. Germline V gives CDR1 SGHTA, CDR2 FQGNSA. V dropped 5 bases and J dropped 3; count of bases not matched to a gene: 13. DNA of the CDR3: TGTGCCAGCAGCCGATCCACCACTCGGACAGGCTACGAGCAGTACTTC. Protein: CASSRSTTRTGYEQYF. Full variable domain (rest looked up from reference TRBV7-2 and TRBJ2-7): GAGVSQSPSNKVTEKGKDVELRCDPISGHTALYWYRQSLGQGLEFLIYFQGNSAPDKSGLPSDRFSAERTGGSVSTLTIQRTQQEDSAVYLCASSRSTTRTGYEQYFGPGTRLTVT.

To note about this clonotype: This sequence may be a read error, since a much larger clone differs from it by one base. This CDR3 is missing its conserved last phenylalanine or tryptophan, likely due to a read error. The V and J genes are TRBV11-3 and TRBJ1-6, with 9 bases fitting TRBD1. Germline CDR1 and CDR2: SGHNT and YENEEA. V shed 5 bases, J shed 8 bases, and the junction held 7 bases outside the gene matches. The CDR3 length is 15 residues. CDR3 sequence: CASSLGQGSYSPLHS. In nucleotides, the CDR3 is TGTGCCAGCAGCCTCGGACAGGGGAGTTATTCACCCCTCCACTCT.

This clonotype was seen repeatedly, ten times or more. This rearrangement joins TRBV7-9 to TRBJ2-7, with 8 bases aligning to TRBD2. The germline gives CDR1 SEHNR, CDR2 FQNEAQ (reference sequence). The CDR3 is made up of 15 amino acids. V was clipped by 2 bases and J by 7 bases; unmatched bases: 10. The CDR3 DNA reads TGTGCCAGCAGCTTATTCCGGGGGGGCCTAGGGGAGCAGTACGTC. It specifies CASSLFRGGLGEQYV.

The sample holds many counts of this clonotype. This sequence joins TRBV20-1 and TRBJ2-6; no clear D. This CDR3 is 12 amino acids long. The V end lost 7 bases, the J end lost 2 bases, and 6 bases lay between the germline ends. Germline V gene sequence: CDR1 DFQATT, CDR2 SNEGSKA (reference sequence). The CDR3 is CSGQAGANVLTF. The DNA for the CDR3 is TGCAGTGGGCAGGCTGGGGCCAACGTCCTGACTTTC.

This chain uses TRBV7-3 with TRBJ2-2; D perhaps matches TRBD2 (6 bases). The V gene lost 2 bases and the J gene lost 1 base, with 17 bases spanning the gap. Germline V gene sequence: CDR1 SGHTA, CDR2 FQGTGA. The CDR3 has 18 residues. CDR3 sequence: CASSLLTFGGGNTGELFF. CDR3 in DNA: TGTGCCAGCAGCTTATTGACATTCGGGGGAGGGAACACCGGGGAGCTGTTTTTT.

This clonotype was counted at least ten times. This chain connects TRBV4-3 to TRBJ2-1; D is possibly TRBD2 (6 bases). Per germline, CDR1 LGHNA and CDR2 YSLEER. The CDR3 covers 22 residues. V was clipped by 1 base and J by 0 bases, with 28 bases between them. Here the CDR3 DNA reads TGCGCCAGCAGCCAAGGGGTTCGGAGGGGCACTCCACCCCAGGGCTCCTACAATGAGCAGTTCTTC. It translates to CASSQGVRRGTPPQGSYNEQFF.

This clonotype showed up many times. V gene TRBV29-1 combines with J gene TRBJ2-1; a possible D gene is TRBD1 (6 bases). V was clipped by 1 base and J by 8 bases, with 12 bases between them. In germline, CDR1 is SQVTM, CDR2 ANQGSEA. The CDR3 covers 13 residues. CDR3 protein: CSVEGDQGYEQFF. CDR3 in DNA: TGCAGCGTTGAAGGGGACCAGGGGTATGAGCAGTTCTTC.

The chain uses TRBV20-1 and TRBJ2-1, with a possible D match to TRBD2 (6 bases). Trimming left V 0 bases short and J 0 bases short, with 12 bases between. Germline loops: CDR1 DFQATT, CDR2 SNEGSKA (reference sequence). The CDR3 spans 16 residues. Written as DNA, the CDR3 is TGCAGTGCTAGAGATCTGCGGGGTAGCTCCTACAATGAGCAGTTCTTC. Protein sequence: CSARDLRGSSYNEQFF.

This chain uses TRBV20-1 with TRBJ2-3, with 10 bases matching TRBD1. Trimming took 1 base from V and 1 from J; bases not matched to a gene: 2. The CDR3 runs 15 residues. The germline V gene has CDR1 DFQATT and CDR2 SNEGSKA (reference sequence). CDR3 nucleotide sequence: TGCAGTGCTAGAGGCGGGACAGGGGGCACAGATACGCAGTATTTT. Translated: CSARGGTGGTDTQYF.